Sequencing of this T cell receptor (beta chain) was carried out in a study of blood T cell repertoires in COVID-19. Background on the study: The United States, Italy and Spain provided the acute and convalescent COVID-19 samples. The analysed material was cDNA or gDNA that came from T cells, B-cell-depleted T cells, or PBMCs.

Seattle enrolled patients during active infection and tracked them longitudinally. The length of the CDR3 is 12 residues. Trimming pared 6 bases from V and 7 bases from J, leaving 10 bases between. Germline V lookup: CDR1 MNHEY, CDR2 SVGAGI. The assay was immunoSEQ multiplex PCR, and TCRdb's table has in-frame clones only and misses some. The repertoire holds under 450,000 clones, with around nine tenths as singletons. The V call is TRBV6-5, the J call TRBJ2-1; D uncertain. The sequencing input was peripheral blood. The sequence was collected from a woman aged 40 to 50 with COVID-19, enrolled during active disease. In nucleotides, the CDR3 is TGTGCCAGCAGGATATCTAGTAATGAGCAGTTCTTC. This codes for CASRISSNEQFF.